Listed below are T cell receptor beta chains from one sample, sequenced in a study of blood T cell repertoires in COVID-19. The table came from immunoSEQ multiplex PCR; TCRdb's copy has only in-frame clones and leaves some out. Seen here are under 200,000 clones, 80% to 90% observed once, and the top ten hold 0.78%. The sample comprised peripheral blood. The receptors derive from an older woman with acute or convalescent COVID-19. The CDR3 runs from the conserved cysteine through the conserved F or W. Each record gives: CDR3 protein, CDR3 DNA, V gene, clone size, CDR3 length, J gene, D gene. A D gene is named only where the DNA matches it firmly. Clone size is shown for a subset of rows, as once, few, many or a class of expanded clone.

CDR3: CASSPGRGLNYGYTF; DNA: TGTGCCAGCAGCCCTGGCAGGGGGCTTAACTATGGCTACACCTTC; V: TRBV7-2; size: NA; length: 15; J: TRBJ1-2; D: TRBD1
CDR3: CASSASPSAAGEQYF; DNA: TGTGCCAGCAGCGCTAGTCCTAGCGCCGCAGGGGAGCAGTACTTC; V: TRBV7-9; size: NA; length: 15; J: TRBJ2-7; D: NA
CDR3: CASSSVAAPYNEQFF; DNA: TGTGCCAGCAGTTCCGTGGCCGCACCCTACAATGAGCAGTTCTTC; V: TRBV6-6; size: NA; length: 15; J: TRBJ2-1; D: NA
CDR3: CASLKRTGTGYSNQPQHF; DNA: TGTGCCAGCCTTAAGAGGACAGGTACAGGGTATAGCAATCAGCCCCAGCATTTT; V: TRBV19; size: NA; length: 18; J: TRBJ1-5; D: TRBD1
CDR3: CASSLTSGIYEQYF; DNA: TGTGCCAGCAGCTTAACTAGCGGGATCTACGAGCAGTACTTC; V: TRBV11-2; size: NA; length: 14; J: TRBJ2-7; D: TRBD2
CDR3: CASSPTSGRLPTQYF; DNA: TGTGCCAGCAGCCCGACTAGCGGGAGGCTACCTACGCAGTATTTT; V: TRBV28; size: few; length: 15; J: TRBJ2-3; D: TRBD2
CDR3: CATSTGSYEQYF; DNA: TGTGCCACCAGTACCGGGAGCTACGAGCAGTACTTC; V: TRBV24-1; size: NA; length: 12; J: TRBJ2-7; D: NA
CDR3: CASSQFITDTQYF; DNA: TGTGCCAGCAGCCAATTTATCACAGATACGCAGTATTTT; V: TRBV3-1/TRBV3-2; size: NA; length: 13; J: TRBJ2-3; D: NA
CDR3: CASSLERGQGARGYTF; DNA: TGTGCCAGCAGCTTGGAAAGGGGACAGGGGGCGAGGGGCTACACCTTC; V: TRBV5-8; size: few; length: 16; J: TRBJ1-2; D: TRBD1
CDR3: CASTSQGQRYNEQFF; DNA: TGTGCCAGTACTTCGCAGGGACAGAGATACAATGAGCAGTTCTTC; V: TRBV19; size: NA; length: 15; J: TRBJ2-1; D: TRBD1
CDR3: CASSSSRQPFNQPQHF; DNA: TGTGCCAGCAGCTCAAGTAGACAGCCTTTCAATCAGCCCCAGCATTTT; V: TRBV5-6; size: few; length: 16; J: TRBJ1-5; D: NA
CDR3: CASTSYNSPLHF; DNA: TGCGCCTCGACATCCTATAATTCACCCCTCCACTTT; V: TRBV10-2; size: NA; length: 12; J: TRBJ1-6; D: NA
CDR3: CASSLFRGSETEAFF; DNA: TGCGCCAGCAGCCTTTTCAGGGGGTCGGAAACTGAAGCTTTCTTT; V: TRBV5-1; size: NA; length: 15; J: TRBJ1-1; D: TRBD1
CDR3: CASSFSGTVYGYTF; DNA: TGTGCCAGCAGCTTTAGCGGTACCGTCTATGGCTACACCTTC; V: TRBV7-9; size: NA; length: 14; J: TRBJ1-2; D: NA
CDR3: CASSPDQDYSNQPQHF; DNA: TGCGCCAGCAGCCCGGACCAGGACTATAGCAATCAGCCCCAGCATTTT; V: TRBV4-1; size: NA; length: 16; J: TRBJ1-5; D: NA
CDR3: CAISTSTDSNQPQHF; DNA: TGTGCCATCAGTACAAGCACAGATAGCAATCAGCCCCAGCATTTT; V: TRBV10-3; size: NA; length: 15; J: TRBJ1-5; D: NA
CDR3: CASSMGEVITEAFF; DNA: TGTGCCAGTAGTATGGGGGAGGTGATCACTGAAGCTTTCTTT; V: TRBV19; size: few; length: 14; J: TRBJ1-1; D: NA
CDR3: CASSKGAQSYGYTF; DNA: TGTGCCAGCAGCAAGGGGGCGCAGAGCTATGGCTACACCTTC; V: TRBV6-5; size: NA; length: 14; J: TRBJ1-2; D: TRBD1
CDR3: CSVEVSLRVDF; DNA: TGCAGCGTTGAAGTATCCTTAAGAGTGGACTTC; V: TRBV29-1; size: NA; length: 11; J: TRBJ2-5; D: NA
CDR3: CASSLLLAGGPYEQYF; DNA: TGTGCCAGCAGCTTACTACTAGCGGGAGGTCCATACGAGCAGTACTTC; V: TRBV7-8; size: NA; length: 16; J: TRBJ2-7; D: TRBD2
CDR3: CASSLWAGGPYEQYF; DNA: TGTGCCAGCAGTTTATGGGCGGGAGGGCCATACGAGCAGTACTTC; V: TRBV27; size: NA; length: 15; J: TRBJ2-7; D: TRBD2
CDR3: CATSGSTGETQYF; DNA: TGTGCCACCTCCGGCTCGACTGGAGAGACCCAGTACTTC; V: TRBV11-2; size: NA; length: 13; J: TRBJ2-5; D: NA
CDR3: CSVSGGTGEQFF; DNA: TGCAGCGTTTCCGGGGGGACGGGTGAGCAGTTCTTC; V: TRBV29-1; size: NA; length: 12; J: TRBJ2-1; D: TRBD2
CDR3: CASSLRDTAYEQYF; DNA: TGCGCCAGCAGCCTCCGGGACACCGCCTACGAGCAGTACTTC; V: TRBV4-1; size: NA; length: 14; J: TRBJ2-7; D: NA
CDR3: CASRQSGGNEQFF; DNA: TGTGCCAGCAGGCAGTCAGGGGGGAATGAGCAGTTCTTC; V: TRBV2; size: NA; length: 13; J: TRBJ2-1; D: NA
CDR3: CASTAGTGAASPLHF; DNA: TGTGCCAGCACCGCCGGGACAGGGGCGGCTTCACCCCTCCACTTT; V: TRBV27; size: once; length: 15; J: TRBJ1-6; D: TRBD1
CDR3: CASSDSVGARLHF; DNA: TGCGCCAGCAGTGACTCCGTGGGGGCGCGCCTCCACTTT; V: TRBV10-2; size: few; length: 13; J: TRBJ1-6; D: NA
CDR3: CASGRRVNYGYTF; DNA: TGTGCCAGCGGCCGGAGGGTTAACTATGGCTACACCTTC; V: TRBV5-4; size: many; length: 13; J: TRBJ1-2; D: NA
CDR3: CASSLGTGNSNYGYTF; DNA: TGTGCCAGCAGCTTGGGGACAGGAAACTCTAACTATGGCTACACCTTC; V: TRBV5-6; size: NA; length: 16; J: TRBJ1-2; D: TRBD1
CDR3: CASSIAGKNYGYTF; DNA: TGTGCCAGTAGTATAGCGGGGAAGAACTATGGCTACACCTTC; V: TRBV19; size: NA; length: 14; J: TRBJ1-2; D: NA
CDR3: CASSLRDSSNTQYF; DNA: TGCGCCAGCAGCCTTCGGGACTCCAGTAATACGCAGTATTTT; V: TRBV5-1; size: NA; length: 14; J: TRBJ2-3; D: NA
CDR3: CVRRGWTANTEAFF; DNA: TGTGTCAGAAGAGGGTGGACAGCAAACACTGAAGCTTTCTTT; V: TRBV7-5; size: NA; length: 14; J: TRBJ1-1; D: NA
CDR3: CASPEASTDTQYF; DNA: TGTGCCAGCCCCGAGGCTAGCACAGATACGCAGTATTTT; V: TRBV6-5; size: once; length: 13; J: TRBJ2-3; D: NA
CDR3: CASDSEVGYTF; DNA: TGTGCCAGTGATTCAGAGGTCGGCTACACCTTC; V: TRBV7-9; size: NA; length: 11; J: TRBJ1-2; D: NA
CDR3: CASSYSSRVNTEAFF; DNA: TGTGCCAGCAGTTACTCTTCCCGCGTGAACACTGAAGCTTTCTTT; V: TRBV6-5; size: NA; length: 15; J: TRBJ1-1; D: NA
CDR3: CASSLLRAGSDTQYF; DNA: TGTGCCAGCAGCTTGTTGCGGGCAGGTTCAGATACGCAGTATTTT; V: TRBV7-3; size: NA; length: 15; J: TRBJ2-3; D: NA
CDR3: CASSLGTGYNEQFF; DNA: TGTGCCAGCAGCTTAGGGACAGGGTACAATGAGCAGTTCTTC; V: TRBV13; size: NA; length: 14; J: TRBJ2-1; D: TRBD1
CDR3: CASSSYRVGENTEAFF; DNA: TGCGCCAGCAGCTCTTACAGGGTTGGGGAGAACACTGAAGCTTTCTTT; V: TRBV5-1; size: NA; length: 16; J: TRBJ1-1; D: NA
CDR3: CSVERGGQGYNEQFF; DNA: TGCAGCGTTGAAAGGGGGGGACAGGGGTACAATGAGCAGTTCTTC; V: TRBV29-1; size: NA; length: 15; J: TRBJ2-1; D: TRBD1
CDR3: CASSLYGTGSTDTQYF; DNA: TGTGCCAGCAGCTTGTATGGGACAGGGAGCACAGATACGCAGTATTTT; V: TRBV5-5; size: NA; length: 16; J: TRBJ2-3; D: TRBD1
CDR3: CASSTQDRLGDTQYF; DNA: TGTGCCAGCAGCACACAGGACAGGCTAGGGGATACGCAGTATTTT; V: TRBV6-5; size: NA; length: 15; J: TRBJ2-3; D: TRBD1
CDR3: CASSPTGANYEQYF; DNA: TGCGCCAGCAGCCCGACAGGAGCTAACTACGAGCAGTACTTC; V: TRBV5-1; size: NA; length: 14; J: TRBJ2-7; D: NA
CDR3: CASSPPGSGRSEQFF; DNA: TGTGCCAGCTCACCACCGGGTAGCGGGAGGAGTGAGCAGTTCTTC; V: TRBV18; size: NA; length: 15; J: TRBJ2-1; D: TRBD2
CDR3: CASSVRQSPRSGANVLTF; DNA: TGTGCCAGCAGCGTGCGACAGAGCCCCCGCTCTGGGGCCAACGTCCTGACTTTC; V: TRBV7-8; size: NA; length: 18; J: TRBJ2-6; D: NA
CDR3: CASSFLPTGMSNQPQHF; DNA: TGTGCCAGCAGTTTCCTCCCGACAGGAATGAGCAATCAGCCCCAGCATTTT; V: TRBV28; size: NA; length: 17; J: TRBJ1-5; D: NA
CDR3: CASSLGGTGVLGEQYF; DNA: TGTGCCAGCAGCTTAGGAGGGACAGGGGTTCTCGGCGAGCAGTACTTC; V: TRBV7-8; size: NA; length: 16; J: TRBJ2-7; D: TRBD1
CDR3: CASSFDRESPLHF; DNA: TGTGCCAGCAGCTTCGACAGGGAATCACCCCTCCACTTT; V: TRBV5-6; size: NA; length: 13; J: TRBJ1-6; D: TRBD1
CDR3: CASSDGQPLADTQYF; DNA: TGTGCCAGCAGTGACGGACAGCCACTTGCGGATACGCAGTATTTT; V: TRBV2; size: once; length: 15; J: TRBJ2-3; D: NA
CDR3: CASRVWGWEDEQYF; DNA: TGTGCCAGCAGGGTTTGGGGGTGGGAGGACGAGCAGTACTTC; V: TRBV28; size: NA; length: 14; J: TRBJ2-7; D: NA
CDR3: CASSLGQGWHYEQYF; DNA: TGTGCCAGCAGCTTAGGCCAGGGGTGGCACTACGAGCAGTACTTC; V: TRBV11-2; size: NA; length: 15; J: TRBJ2-7; D: NA
CDR3: CASSAAGDYGYTF; DNA: TGTGCCAGCAGTGCCGCGGGGGACTATGGCTACACCTTC; V: TRBV25-1; size: NA; length: 13; J: TRBJ1-2; D: NA
CDR3: CASSLGTSGSLEQYF; DNA: TGTGCCAGCAGTTTAGGGACTAGCGGATCCCTCGAGCAGTACTTC; V: TRBV28; size: NA; length: 15; J: TRBJ2-7; D: TRBD2
CDR3: CASSLGSGGYSQPQHF; DNA: TGTGCCAGCAGCTTAGGGTCAGGGGGCTACAGTCAGCCCCAGCATTTT; V: TRBV7-9; size: NA; length: 16; J: TRBJ1-5; D: TRBD1
CDR3: CASRAGGSEKLFF; DNA: TGTGCCAGCAGGGCAGGGGGAAGCGAAAAACTGTTTTTT; V: TRBV2; size: NA; length: 13; J: TRBJ1-4; D: TRBD1
CDR3: CASSGTSYNEQFF; DNA: TGCGCCAGCAGTGGTACTAGCTACAATGAGCAGTTCTTC; V: TRBV10-2; size: NA; length: 13; J: TRBJ2-1; D: NA